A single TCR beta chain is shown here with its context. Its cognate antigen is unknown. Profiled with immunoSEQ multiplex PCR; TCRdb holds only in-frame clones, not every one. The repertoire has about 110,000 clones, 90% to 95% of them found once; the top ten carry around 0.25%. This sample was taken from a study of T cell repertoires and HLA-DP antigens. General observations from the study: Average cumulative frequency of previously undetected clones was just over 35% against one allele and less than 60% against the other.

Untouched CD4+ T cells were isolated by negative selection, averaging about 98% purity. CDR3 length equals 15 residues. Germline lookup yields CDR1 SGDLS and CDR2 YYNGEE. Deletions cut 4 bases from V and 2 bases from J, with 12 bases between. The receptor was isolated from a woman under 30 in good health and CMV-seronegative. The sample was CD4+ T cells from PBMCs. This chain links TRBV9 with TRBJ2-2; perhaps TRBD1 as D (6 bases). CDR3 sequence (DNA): TGTGCCAGCAGCACGACAGGTGGTAACACCGGGGAGCTGTTTTTT. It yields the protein CASSTTGGNTGELFF.